One and the same sample provided the 9 T cell receptor beta chains below, sequenced in a study of T cells after yellow fever vaccination. TCRdb used MiXCR to reprocess the 5' RACE reads, holding one entry per CDR3 protein. The data contain roughly 63,000 distinct CDR3 sequences, about 7.8% of them seen just once; the ten biggest clones take up 30% to 45%. The material was CD8+ T cells sorted from PBMCs, obtained 15 days after the yellow fever booster vaccination. The receptors derive from a man aged 25-40 years who received the YFV17D yellow fever vaccine.

The V and J genes are TRBV2 and TRBJ2-1; D is perhaps TRBD2 (5 bases). The CDR3 consists of 10 residues. V lost 11 bases, J lost 6 bases, and 8 bases lay in between. Germline-derived CDR1 and CDR2 are SNHLY and FYNNEI. The CDR3: CAAGSNEQFF. The CDR3 DNA follows: TGTGCCGCGGGCTCCAATGAGCAGTTCTTC. Together with reference TRBV2 and TRBJ2-1, the CDR3 gives the full variable domain: EPEVTQTPSHQVTQMGQEVILRCVPISNHLYFYWYRQILGQKVEFLVSFYNNEISEKSEIFDDQFSVERPDGSNFTLKIRSTKLEDSAMYFCAAGSNEQFFGPGTRLTVL.

The sample holds many counts of this clonotype. The chain combines TRBV7-2 with TRBJ2-7; 12 bases match TRBD2. CDR1 SGHTA and CDR2 FQGNSA come from the germline V gene. CDR3 length: 14 residues. Trimming cost V 4 bases and J 4 bases; bases outside gene matches: 2. The CDR3 nucleotides are TGTGCCAGCAGCTGGACTAGCGGGAAGTACGAGCAGTACTTC. It codes for CASSWTSGKYEQYF. The full variable domain, in which reference TRBV7-2 and TRBJ2-7 provide the parts outside the CDR3, is GAGVSQSPSNKVTEKGKDVELRCDPISGHTALYWYRQSLGQGLEFLIYFQGNSAPDKSGLPSDRFSAERTGGSVSTLTIQRTQQEDSAVYLCASSWTSGKYEQYFGPGTRLTVT.

Ten or more counts support this clonotype. The V and J genes are TRBV12-3 or TRBV12-4 and TRBJ2-7; 7 bases align to TRBD2. The junction had 9 bases not matched to a gene; V was cut back by 4 bases and J by 6 bases. The CDR3 is made up of 14 amino acids. This CDR3 reads CASSSRLAPLEQYF. The CDR3 DNA sequence: TGTGCCAGCAGTTCCCGACTAGCCCCCCTCGAGCAGTACTTC.

Ten or more counts support this clonotype. This chain uses TRBV2 with TRBJ2-7; D is undetermined. The V and J ends lost 0 bases and 3 bases respectively, with 6 bases between them. Germline CDR1 reads SNHLY; CDR2 reads FYNNEI. The CDR3 runs 13 residues. CDR3 coding DNA: TGTGCCAGCAGTGAAGCCCCCATCTACGAGCAGTACTTC. Translation: CASSEAPIYEQYF.

This clonotype appeared a few times. The chain carries TRBV28 and TRBJ1-2, with a tentative D call TRBD1 (6 bases). V lost 3 bases and J lost 4, with 15 bases in between. Germline V gene lookup returns CDR1 MDHEN and CDR2 SYDVKM. This CDR3 has 15 residues. The CDR3: CASSFGPLGGYGYTF. CDR3 nucleotide sequence: TGTGCCAGCAGTTTTGGTCCTTTAGGGGGCTATGGCTACACCTTC.

In this sample, this clonotype turned up many times. This chain uses TRBV11-2 with TRBJ2-3; D may be TRBD1 (6 bases). The CDR3 is 22 residues long. V was cut by 0 bases and J by 0 bases, with 28 bases left in between. Per germline, CDR1 SGHAT and CDR2 FQNNGV. The CDR3 here is CASSLEVGTLLLSAASTDTQYF. The CDR3 DNA is TGTGCCAGCAGCTTAGAGGTCGGGACACTCCTCCTGAGTGCTGCTAGCACAGATACGCAGTATTTT.

This clonotype was counted at least ten times. The rearrangement uses TRBV7-8 and TRBJ1-5; D not certain. The CDR3 has 14 amino acids. The V gene lost 3 bases and the J gene lost 5 bases, with 11 bases spanning the gap. Germline V gene lookup returns CDR1 SGHVS and CDR2 FQNEAQ. The chain's CDR3 is CASSFLTDDQPQHF. CDR3 nucleotides: TGTGCCAGCAGCTTCCTAACTGATGATCAGCCCCAGCATTTT.

This clonotype has at least ten counts. V is TRBV5-1 and J is TRBJ1-6, with D maybe TRBD1 (5 bases). Germline V lookup: CDR1 SGHRS, CDR2 YFSETQ. The CDR3 consists of 16 residues. V was trimmed by 7 bases and J by 6 bases, leaving 20 bases between them. The CDR3 DNA is TGCGCCAGCCACTACTCGCCTGGGACGGCTAATTCACCCCTCCACTTT. This codes for CASHYSPGTANSPLHF.

Many counts were recorded for this clonotype. The V gene is TRBV7-9, the J gene TRBJ2-7; 13 bases map to TRBD2. V trimming: 5 bases; J trimming: 6 bases; junction bases outside the gene matches: 10. There are 16 residues in the CDR3. Germline V CDR1 and CDR2: SEHNR, FQNEAQ (reference sequence). This chain's CDR3 is CASSLGMGLAGSEQYF. The CDR3, as DNA: TGTGCCAGCAGCCTAGGGATGGGACTAGCGGGGTCCGAGCAGTACTTC.